What follows are 21 T cell receptor beta chains derived from one specimen sequenced in a study of lymphopenia after photon versus proton radiotherapy. Produced via immunoSEQ multiplex PCR; TCRdb's table is partial and in-frame only. The sample includes some 44,000 clones, around 83% seen only once; the top ten take over 20%. Material: peripheral blood, obtained from a patient treated with proton-based radiotherapy. Receptors were obtained from a woman in her 70s with pancreatic cancer.

The chain couples TRBV6-5 to TRBJ1-6; 7 nucleotides match TRBD1. V dropped 0 bases and J dropped 9; count of bases not matched to a gene: 8. This CDR3 contains 16 residues. Germline V CDR1 and CDR2: MNHEY, SVGAGI. The CDR3 loop is CASSYSATGARSPLHF. CDR3 nucleotides: TGTGCCAGCAGTTACTCGGCCACAGGGGCGCGTTCACCCCTCCACTTT.

CDR3 in amino acids: CASSWGGLDGYTF. The CDR3 DNA is TGTGCCAGCAGTTGGGGGGGCTTGGATGGCTACACCTTC. V is TRBV28 and J is TRBJ1-2, with D possibly matching TRBD1 (6 bases). V lost 4 bases and J lost 6, with 12 bases in between. CDR1 and CDR2 from the germline V gene are MDHEN and SYDVKM. The CDR3 is made up of 13 amino acids.

This clone showed up just once. The chain carries TRBV27 and TRBJ2-7; TRBD2 agrees at 10 bases. V shed 2 bases and J 5 bases; nucleotides not matched to a gene: 6. Germline lookup yields CDR1 MNHEY and CDR2 SMNVEV (reference sequence). The CDR3 has 15 amino acids. In DNA, the CDR3 is TGTGCCAGCAGTTTACTAGCGGGAGTTCCCCACGAGCAGTACTTC. Translating it yields CASSLLAGVPHEQYF.

The rearrangement uses TRBV19 and TRBJ2-7, with D maybe TRBD1 (6 bases). The V and J ends lost 7 bases and 0 bases respectively, with 13 bases between them. The length of the CDR3 is 14 residues. Germline V gives CDR1 LNHDA, CDR2 SQIVND (reference sequence). For the CDR3, the DNA is TGTGCCAGTAATCCAGGGGTGAGCTCCTACGAGCAGTACTTC. This sequence encodes CASNPGVSSYEQYF.

The chain employs TRBV4-1 and TRBJ1-2; D possibly corresponds to TRBD1 (5 bases). V lost 5 bases and J 2 bases, leaving 15 bases between the germline ends. Germline V gene sequence: CDR1 MGHRA, CDR2 YSYEKL. The CDR3 loop spans 15 amino acids. The CDR3 bases are TGCGCCAGCAGCTTTCAGGGTTTTTTAAACTATGGCTACACCTTC. Translation gives CASSFQGFLNYGYTF.

The J gene is TRBJ1-6, the V gene TRBV9; D is uncertain. V lost 1 base to trimming and J lost 11 bases, with 16 bases between them. The CDR3 is 15 amino acids. Germline CDR1 reads SGDLS; CDR2 reads YYNGEE. In DNA form, the CDR3 reads TGTGCCAGCAGCGTAAGCCCCGTGGGCGTTGCACCCCTCCACTTT. This encodes CASSVSPVGVAPLHF.

The chain carries TRBV7-2 and TRBJ2-7, with a possible D match to TRBD1 (6 bases). There are 14 residues in the CDR3. Germline V gives CDR1 SGHTA, CDR2 FQGNSA. Trimming pared 7 bases from V and 5 bases from J, leaving 18 bases between. The CDR3 DNA reads as TGTGCCAGCAATATACAGGGAGTAGGAAACGAGCAGTACTTC. This translates into CASNIQGVGNEQYF. Based on the CDR3 plus reference TRBV7-2 and TRBJ2-7, the full variable domain is GAGVSQSPSNKVTEKGKDVELRCDPISGHTALYWYRQSLGQGLEFLIYFQGNSAPDKSGLPSDRFSAERTGGSVSTLTIQRTQQEDSAVYLCASNIQGVGNEQYFGPGTRLTVT.

V is TRBV2 and J is TRBJ1-1, with 7 bases identical to TRBD1. The CDR3 covers 12 residues. The ends lost 6 bases at V and 8 bases at J; junction bases unmatched: 6. The germline CDR1 and CDR2 sequences are SNHLY and FYNNEI. CDR3: CASSRQGTEAFF. The CDR3 DNA reads TGTGCCAGCAGCCGACAGGGAACGGAAGCTTTCTTT.

This clone was counted once. The chain links TRBV11-2 to TRBJ1-3; D is undetermined. This CDR3 spans 16 amino acids. Trimming removed 5 bases from V and 0 bases from J, with 14 bases in between. The germline CDR1 and CDR2 sequences are SGHAT and FQNNGV. The CDR3 protein is CASSPLALNSGNTIYF. The CDR3 coding sequence is TGTGCCAGCAGCCCCTTAGCCTTGAACTCTGGAAACACCATATATTTT.

This clone has more than one count but fewer than ten. CDR3 residues: CASSSTEPGQPQHF. The CDR3 DNA sequence: TGTGCCAGCAGCTCGACGGAGCCCGGGCAGCCCCAGCATTTT. The V gene is TRBV4-2, the J gene TRBJ1-5; unclear D gene. V was pared by 5 bases and J by 7 bases, with 15 bases between. The CDR3 loop spans 14 amino acids. Germline CDR1 reads LGHNA; CDR2 reads YNFKEQ.

This chain joins TRBV6-5 and TRBJ1-1; TRBD1 matches at 7 bases. In germline, CDR1 is MNHEY, CDR2 SVGAGI. With V trimmed by 6 bases and J by 6 bases, 7 bases remained unmatched. The length of the CDR3 is 13 residues. In nucleotides, the CDR3 is TGTGCCAGCAGCCAGGGGGACATTCCTGAAGCTTTCTTT. This translates into CASSQGDIPEAFF.

The rearrangement joins TRBV6-5 to TRBJ2-3; D uncertain. Germline-derived CDR1 and CDR2 are MNHEY and SVGAGI. V lost 6 bases to trimming and J lost 2 bases, with 9 bases between them. This CDR3 contains 13 residues. The CDR3 region is CASRGWATDTQYF. In DNA form, the CDR3 reads TGTGCCAGCAGGGGGTGGGCCACAGATACGCAGTATTTT.

The CDR3 sequence is CASSFGGRAYNEQFF. The CDR3, as DNA: TGTGCCAGCAGCTTCGGCGGGAGGGCCTACAATGAGCAGTTCTTC. J is TRBJ2-1 and V is TRBV11-3; 9 bases are a match to TRBD2. V trimming: 3 bases; J trimming: 2 bases; junction bases outside the gene matches: 2. Germline V lookup: CDR1 SGHNT, CDR2 YENEEA. This CDR3 region has 15 residues.

V usage is TRBV27 and J usage is TRBJ1-5; 8 nucleotides match TRBD1. The V and J ends lost 6 bases and 0 bases, in that order; junction bases with no gene match: 10. The germline gives CDR1 MNHEY, CDR2 SMNVEV (reference sequence). This CDR3 region has 17 residues. The CDR3 bases are TGTGCCAGCAGAGACGGACAGGGAACGATTAGCAATCAGCCCCAGCATTTT. It encodes CASRDGQGTISNQPQHF.

This clone has only a few counts. The chain combines TRBV12-5 with TRBJ2-2; D possibly matches TRBD1 or TRBD2 (5 bases each). Germline lookup yields CDR1 LGHNT and CDR2 FRNRAP. V dropped 6 bases and J dropped 6 bases, with 8 bases sitting between them. CDR3 length: 12 residues. The CDR3 bases are TGTGCTAGTGGCTGGGACCCCGGGGAGCTGTTTTTT. Its translation: CASGWDPGELFF.

In DNA, the CDR3 is TGTGCCACCGGGCTCAATGAGCAGTTCTTC. Its translation: CATGLNEQFF. The chain uses TRBV7-2 and TRBJ2-1; D unresolved. V was trimmed by 10 bases and J by 6 bases, leaving 7 bases between them. There are 10 residues in the CDR3. Germline CDR1 is SGHTA and CDR2 is FQGNSA. Drawing the rest from reference TRBV7-2 and TRBJ2-1, the complete variable domain is GAGVSQSPSNKVTEKGKDVELRCDPISGHTALYWYRQSLGQGLEFLIYFQGNSAPDKSGLPSDRFSAERTGGSVSTLTIQRTQQEDSAVYLCATGLNEQFFGPGTRLTVL.

The chain couples TRBV10-3 to TRBJ2-3; D unclear. The V end was cut by 2 bases, the J end by 4 bases, with 4 bases between. CDR3 length: 12 amino acids. Germline values: CDR1 ENHRY, CDR2 SYGVKD. CDR3 sequence: CAISEDPDTQYF. Here the CDR3 DNA reads TGTGCCATCAGTGAGGACCCAGATACGCAGTATTTT.

This chain connects TRBV28 to TRBJ2-3; D not resolved. V was trimmed by 2 bases and J by 1 base, leaving 7 bases between them. This CDR3 spans 14 amino acids. In germline, CDR1 is MDHEN, CDR2 SYDVKM. CDR3 in amino acids: CASSLRGGTDTQYF. The CDR3, as DNA: TGTGCCAGCAGTTTACGAGGCGGCACAGATACGCAGTATTTT.

This chain joins TRBV4-1 and TRBJ2-7; 10 nucleotides match TRBD1. Germline V gene sequence: CDR1 MGHRA, CDR2 YSYEKL. The V segment lost 0 bases and the J segment 1 base; nucleotides outside the gene matches: 12. This CDR3 is 19 amino acids long. The CDR3 DNA reads TGCGCCAGCAGCCAAGATGAAGGACAGGGGGACACCCCGTCCTACGAGCAGTACTTC. It translates to CASSQDEGQGDTPSYEQYF.

J is TRBJ1-2 and V is TRBV25-1; 7 positions agree with TRBD1. The CDR3 is 14 amino acids. The trim removed 8 bases at V and 0 bases at J, leaving 6 bases unmatched. The germline CDR1 and CDR2 sequences are MGHDK and SYGVNS. The CDR3 sequence is CASRDRETNYGYTF. The DNA of the CDR3 is TGTGCCAGCCGGGACAGAGAAACTAACTATGGCTACACCTTC.

In this sample, this clone turned up a few times. The genes are TRBV30 and TRBJ2-2; a possible D gene is TRBD1 (5 bases). Trimming pared 0 bases from V and 5 bases from J, leaving 13 bases between. The CDR3 spans 15 residues. Looked up from germline, CDR1 is GTSNPN and CDR2 is SVGIG (reference sequence). The CDR3 loop reads CAWSVKGPGTGELFF. Here the CDR3 DNA reads TGTGCCTGGAGTGTAAAGGGGCCGGGTACCGGGGAGCTGTTTTTT.